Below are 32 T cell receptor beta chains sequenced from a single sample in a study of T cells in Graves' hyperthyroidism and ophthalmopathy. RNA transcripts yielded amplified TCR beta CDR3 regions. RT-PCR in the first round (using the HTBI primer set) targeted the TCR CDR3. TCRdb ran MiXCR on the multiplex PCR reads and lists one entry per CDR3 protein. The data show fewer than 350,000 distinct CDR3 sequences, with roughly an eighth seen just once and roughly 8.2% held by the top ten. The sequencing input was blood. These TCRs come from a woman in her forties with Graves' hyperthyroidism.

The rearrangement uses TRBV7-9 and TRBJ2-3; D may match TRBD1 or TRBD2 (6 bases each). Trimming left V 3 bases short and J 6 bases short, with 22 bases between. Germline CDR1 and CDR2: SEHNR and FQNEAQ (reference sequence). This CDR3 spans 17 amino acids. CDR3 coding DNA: TGTGCCAGCAGCTTGATAACAGGGAGGCGTCGTGTGGATACGCAGTATTTT. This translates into CASSLITGRRRVDTQYF.

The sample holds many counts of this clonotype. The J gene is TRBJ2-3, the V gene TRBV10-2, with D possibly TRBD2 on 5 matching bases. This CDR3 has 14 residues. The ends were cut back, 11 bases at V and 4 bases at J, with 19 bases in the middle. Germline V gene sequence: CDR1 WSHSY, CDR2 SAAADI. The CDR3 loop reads CARSGTSVSDTQYF. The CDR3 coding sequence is TGCGCCCGGTCCGGAACTAGTGTATCAGATACGCAGTATTTT.

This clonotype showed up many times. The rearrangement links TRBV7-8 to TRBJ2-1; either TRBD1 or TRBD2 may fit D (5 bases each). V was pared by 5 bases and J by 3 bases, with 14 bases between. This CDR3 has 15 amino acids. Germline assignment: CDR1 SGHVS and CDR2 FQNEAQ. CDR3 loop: CASSTPGPSYNEQFF. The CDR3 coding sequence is TGTGCCAGCAGCACCCCGGGACCGAGCTACAATGAGCAGTTCTTC.

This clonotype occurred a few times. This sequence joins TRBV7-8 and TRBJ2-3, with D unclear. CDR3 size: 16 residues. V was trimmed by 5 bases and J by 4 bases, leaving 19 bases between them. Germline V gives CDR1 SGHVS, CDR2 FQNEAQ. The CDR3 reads CASSPRRAGSADTQYF. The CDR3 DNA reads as TGTGCCAGCAGCCCACGACGGGCCGGAAGCGCAGATACGCAGTATTTT.

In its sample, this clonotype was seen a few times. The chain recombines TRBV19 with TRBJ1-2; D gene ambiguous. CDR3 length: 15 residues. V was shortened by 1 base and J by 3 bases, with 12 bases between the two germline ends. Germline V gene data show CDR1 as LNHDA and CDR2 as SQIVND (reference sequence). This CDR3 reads CASSIGGSLDYGYTF. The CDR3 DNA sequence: TGTGCCAGTAGTATAGGGGGTAGTTTAGACTATGGCTACACCTTC.

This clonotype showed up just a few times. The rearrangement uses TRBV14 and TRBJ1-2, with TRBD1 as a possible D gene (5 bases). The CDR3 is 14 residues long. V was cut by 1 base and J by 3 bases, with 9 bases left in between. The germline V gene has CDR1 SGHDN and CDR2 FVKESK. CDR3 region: CASSQVQGYYGYTF. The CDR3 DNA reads TGTGCCAGCAGCCAAGTCCAGGGATACTATGGCTACACCTTC.

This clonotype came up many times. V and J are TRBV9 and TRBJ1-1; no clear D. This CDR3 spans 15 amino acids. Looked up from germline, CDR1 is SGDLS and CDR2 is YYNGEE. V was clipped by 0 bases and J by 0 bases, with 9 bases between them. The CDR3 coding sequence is TGTGCCAGCAGCGTAGATCAGGTAATGAACACTGAAGCTTTCTTT. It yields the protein CASSVDQVMNTEAFF.

In DNA, the CDR3 is TGCGCCAGCAGCCAAGATGGCCGTAGGGATACGCAGTATTTT. Protein sequence: CASSQDGRRDTQYF. J is TRBJ2-3 and V is TRBV4-1, with D hard to call. This CDR3 has 14 residues. The germline gives CDR1 MGHRA, CDR2 YSYEKL. V dropped 0 bases and J dropped 6 bases, with 10 bases sitting between them.

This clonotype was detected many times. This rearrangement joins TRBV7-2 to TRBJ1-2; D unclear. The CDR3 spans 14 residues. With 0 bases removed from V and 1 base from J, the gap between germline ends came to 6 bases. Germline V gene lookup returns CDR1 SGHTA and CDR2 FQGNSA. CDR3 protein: CASSLATYNYGYTF. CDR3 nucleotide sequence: TGTGCCAGCAGCTTAGCGACCTATAACTATGGCTACACCTTC. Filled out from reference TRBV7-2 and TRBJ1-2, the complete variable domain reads GAGVSQSPSNKVTEKGKDVELRCDPISGHTALYWYRQSLGQGLEFLIYFQGNSAPDKSGLPSDRFSAERTGGSVSTLTIQRTQQEDSAVYLCASSLATYNYGYTFGSGTRLTVV.

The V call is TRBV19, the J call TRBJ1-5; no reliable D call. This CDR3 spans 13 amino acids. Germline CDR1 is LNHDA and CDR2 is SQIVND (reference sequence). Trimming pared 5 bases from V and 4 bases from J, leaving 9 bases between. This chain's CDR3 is CASSANINQPQHF. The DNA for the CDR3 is TGTGCCAGTAGTGCGAATATAAATCAGCCCCAGCATTTT.

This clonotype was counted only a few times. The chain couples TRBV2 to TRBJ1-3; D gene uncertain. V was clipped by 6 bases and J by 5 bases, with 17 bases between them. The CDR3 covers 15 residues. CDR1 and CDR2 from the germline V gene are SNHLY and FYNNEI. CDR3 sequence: CASSPSGVGRNTIYF. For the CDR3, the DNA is TGTGCCAGCAGCCCCTCCGGGGTGGGGAGAAACACCATATATTTT.

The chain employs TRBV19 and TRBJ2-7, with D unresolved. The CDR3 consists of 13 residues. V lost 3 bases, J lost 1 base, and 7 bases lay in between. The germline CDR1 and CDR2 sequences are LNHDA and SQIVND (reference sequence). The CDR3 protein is CASSIVASYEQYF. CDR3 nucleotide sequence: TGTGCCAGTAGTATTGTGGCATCCTACGAGCAGTACTTC. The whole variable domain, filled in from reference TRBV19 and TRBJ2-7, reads DGGITQSPKYLFRKEGQNVTLSCEQNLNHDAMYWYRQDPGQGLRLIYYSQIVNDFQKGDIAEGYSVSREKKESFPLTVTSAQKNPTAFYLCASSIVASYEQYFGPGTRLTVT.

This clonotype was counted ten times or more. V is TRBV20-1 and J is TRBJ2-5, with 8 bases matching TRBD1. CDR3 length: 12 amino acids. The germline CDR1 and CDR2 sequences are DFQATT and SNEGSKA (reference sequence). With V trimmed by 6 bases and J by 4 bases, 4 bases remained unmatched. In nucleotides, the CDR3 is TGCAGTGCCCGGACAGGGCCAGAGACCCAGTACTTC. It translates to CSARTGPETQYF.

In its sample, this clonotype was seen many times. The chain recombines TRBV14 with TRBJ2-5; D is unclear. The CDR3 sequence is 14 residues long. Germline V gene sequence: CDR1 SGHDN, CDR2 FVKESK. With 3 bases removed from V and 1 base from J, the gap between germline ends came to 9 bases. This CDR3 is CASSHVRSQETQYF. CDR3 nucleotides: TGTGCCAGCAGCCATGTCAGGAGCCAAGAGACCCAGTACTTC.

CDR3 in DNA: TGCGCCAGCAGCCCGGGACCAGAAGAGACCCAGTACTTC. Encoded protein: CASSPGPEETQYF. V is TRBV5-1 and J is TRBJ2-5; the D call may be TRBD1 or TRBD2 (5 bases each). The CDR3 is 13 residues long. V lost 4 bases to trimming and J lost 3 bases, with 10 bases between them. Germline lookup yields CDR1 SGHRS and CDR2 YFSETQ.

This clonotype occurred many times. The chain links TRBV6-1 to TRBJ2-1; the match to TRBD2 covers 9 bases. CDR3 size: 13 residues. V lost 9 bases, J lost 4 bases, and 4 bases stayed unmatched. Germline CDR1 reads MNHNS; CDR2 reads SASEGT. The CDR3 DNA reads TGTGCCAGTAAAGCGGGAGGATACAATGAGCAGTTCTTC. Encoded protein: CASKAGGYNEQFF.

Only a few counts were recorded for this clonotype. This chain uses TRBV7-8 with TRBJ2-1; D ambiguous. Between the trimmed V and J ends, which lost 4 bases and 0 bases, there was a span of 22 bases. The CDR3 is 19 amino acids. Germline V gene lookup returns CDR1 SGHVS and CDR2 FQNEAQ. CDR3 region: CASSSLRSRIFSSYNEQFF. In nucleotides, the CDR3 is TGTGCCAGCAGCTCCCTGAGGTCGCGGATCTTTAGCTCCTACAATGAGCAGTTCTTC.

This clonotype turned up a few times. The CDR3 DNA is TGCGCCAGCAGCCAGGAGTTTAAATACAATGAGCAGTTCTTC. Translation gives CASSQEFKYNEQFF. The chain uses TRBV4-1 and TRBJ2-1, with D uncertain. The CDR3 is made up of 14 amino acids. Trimming took off 3 bases at V and 4 bases at J, with 10 bases between the two ends. The V gene's germline CDR1 is MGHRA and CDR2 YSYEKL.

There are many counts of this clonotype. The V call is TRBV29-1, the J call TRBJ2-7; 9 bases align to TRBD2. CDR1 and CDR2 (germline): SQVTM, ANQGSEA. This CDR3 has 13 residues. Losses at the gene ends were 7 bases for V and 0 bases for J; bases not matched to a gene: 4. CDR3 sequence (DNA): TGCAGCGCCGGGACTAGCTTCTCCTACGAGCAGTACTTC. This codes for CSAGTSFSYEQYF.

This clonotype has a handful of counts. The CDR3 region is CASSQDPGVPSPLHF. CDR3 sequence (DNA): TGTGCCAGCAGCCAAGATCCGGGGGTGCCTTCACCCCTCCACTTT. The chain is built from TRBV4-2 and TRBJ1-6, with D perhaps matching TRBD1 (5 bases). Germline V lookup: CDR1 LGHNA, CDR2 YNFKEQ. The V gene lost 0 bases and the J gene lost 9 bases, with 12 bases spanning the gap. This CDR3 is built from 15 residues.

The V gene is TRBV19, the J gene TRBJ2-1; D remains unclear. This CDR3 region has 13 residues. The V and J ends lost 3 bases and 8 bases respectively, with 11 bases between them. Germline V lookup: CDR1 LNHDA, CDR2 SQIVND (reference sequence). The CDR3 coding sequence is TGTGCCAGTAGTATGGGTTTGCGCGATGAGCAGTTCTTC. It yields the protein CASSMGLRDEQFF. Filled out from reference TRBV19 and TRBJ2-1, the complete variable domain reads DGGITQSPKYLFRKEGQNVTLSCEQNLNHDAMYWYRQDPGQGLRLIYYSQIVNDFQKGDIAEGYSVSREKKESFPLTVTSAQKNPTAFYLCASSMGLRDEQFFGPGTRLTVL.

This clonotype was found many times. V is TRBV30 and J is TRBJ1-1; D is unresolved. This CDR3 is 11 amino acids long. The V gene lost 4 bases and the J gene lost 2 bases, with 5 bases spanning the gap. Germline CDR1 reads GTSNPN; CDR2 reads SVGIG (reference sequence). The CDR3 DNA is TGTGCCTGGAACATAAACACTGAAGCTTTCTTT. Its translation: CAWNINTEAFF.

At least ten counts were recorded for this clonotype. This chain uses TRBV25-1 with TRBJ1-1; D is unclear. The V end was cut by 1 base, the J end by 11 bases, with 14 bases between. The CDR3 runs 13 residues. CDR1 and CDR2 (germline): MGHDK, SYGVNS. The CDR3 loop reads CASSEFGREEAFF. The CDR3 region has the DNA TGTGCCAGCAGTGAATTCGGCCGTGAGGAGGCTTTCTTT.

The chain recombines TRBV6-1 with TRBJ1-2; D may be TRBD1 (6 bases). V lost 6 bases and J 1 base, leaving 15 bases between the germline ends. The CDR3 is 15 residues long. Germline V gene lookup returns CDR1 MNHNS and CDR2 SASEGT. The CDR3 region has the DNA TGTGCCAGCAGATTCAACAGGGCGAGTAACTATGGCTACACCTTC. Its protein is CASRFNRASNYGYTF.

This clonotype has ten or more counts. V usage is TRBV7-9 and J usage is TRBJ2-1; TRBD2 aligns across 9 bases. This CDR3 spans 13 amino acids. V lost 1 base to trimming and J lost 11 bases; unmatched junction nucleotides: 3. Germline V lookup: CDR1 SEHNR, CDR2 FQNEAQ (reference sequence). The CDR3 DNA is TGTGCCAGCAGCTTAGTGACTAGCGGAAAGCAGTTCTTC. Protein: CASSLVTSGKQFF.

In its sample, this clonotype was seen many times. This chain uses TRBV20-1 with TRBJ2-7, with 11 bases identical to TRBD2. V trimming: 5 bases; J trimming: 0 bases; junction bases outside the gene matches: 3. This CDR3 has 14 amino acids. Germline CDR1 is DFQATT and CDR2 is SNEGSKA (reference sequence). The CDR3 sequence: CSALGTSGSYEQYF. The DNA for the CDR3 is TGCAGTGCTCTAGGGACTAGCGGCTCCTACGAGCAGTACTTC.

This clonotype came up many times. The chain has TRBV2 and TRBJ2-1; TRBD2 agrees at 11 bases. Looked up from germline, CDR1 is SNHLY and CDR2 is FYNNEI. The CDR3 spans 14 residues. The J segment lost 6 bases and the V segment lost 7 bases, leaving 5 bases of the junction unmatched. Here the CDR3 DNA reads TGTGCCAGCACCGTAGCGGGAGGGTTCAATGAGCAGTTCTTC. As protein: CASTVAGGFNEQFF.

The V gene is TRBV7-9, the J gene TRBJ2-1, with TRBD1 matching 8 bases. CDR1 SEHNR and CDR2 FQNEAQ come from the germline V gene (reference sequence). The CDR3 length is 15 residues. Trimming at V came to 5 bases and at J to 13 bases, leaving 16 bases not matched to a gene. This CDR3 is CASSGSLDNRGVQFF. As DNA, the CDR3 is TGTGCCAGCAGCGGATCTTTGGACAACAGGGGGGTACAGTTCTTC.

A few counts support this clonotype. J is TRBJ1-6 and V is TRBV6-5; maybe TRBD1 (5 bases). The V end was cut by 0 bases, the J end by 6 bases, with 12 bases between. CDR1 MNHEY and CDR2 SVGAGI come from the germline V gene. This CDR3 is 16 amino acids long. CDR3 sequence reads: CASSYSLAGFNSPLHF. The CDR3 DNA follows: TGTGCCAGCAGTTACTCTCTGGCAGGGTTTAATTCACCCCTCCACTTT.

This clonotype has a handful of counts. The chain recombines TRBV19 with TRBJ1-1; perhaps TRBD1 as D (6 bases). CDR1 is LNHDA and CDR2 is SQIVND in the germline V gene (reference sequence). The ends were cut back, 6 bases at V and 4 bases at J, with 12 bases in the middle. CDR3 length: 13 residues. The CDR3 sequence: CASSQQGPTEAFF. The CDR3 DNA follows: TGTGCCAGTAGCCAACAGGGACCCACTGAAGCTTTCTTT.

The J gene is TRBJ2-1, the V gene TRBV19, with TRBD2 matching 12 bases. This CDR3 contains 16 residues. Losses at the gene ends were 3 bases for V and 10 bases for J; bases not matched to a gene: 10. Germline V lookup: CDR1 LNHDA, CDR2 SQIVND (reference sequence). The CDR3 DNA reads TGTGCCAGTAGTATTAGTCTCGGACTAGCGGGAAAGGAGCAGTTCTTC. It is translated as CASSISLGLAGKEQFF.

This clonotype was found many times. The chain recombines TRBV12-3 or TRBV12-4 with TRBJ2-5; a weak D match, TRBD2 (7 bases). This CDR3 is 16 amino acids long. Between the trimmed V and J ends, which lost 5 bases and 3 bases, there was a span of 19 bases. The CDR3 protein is CASSRGGATAEETQYF. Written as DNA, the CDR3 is TGTGCCAGCAGTAGGGGGGGGGCAACTGCCGAAGAGACCCAGTACTTC.